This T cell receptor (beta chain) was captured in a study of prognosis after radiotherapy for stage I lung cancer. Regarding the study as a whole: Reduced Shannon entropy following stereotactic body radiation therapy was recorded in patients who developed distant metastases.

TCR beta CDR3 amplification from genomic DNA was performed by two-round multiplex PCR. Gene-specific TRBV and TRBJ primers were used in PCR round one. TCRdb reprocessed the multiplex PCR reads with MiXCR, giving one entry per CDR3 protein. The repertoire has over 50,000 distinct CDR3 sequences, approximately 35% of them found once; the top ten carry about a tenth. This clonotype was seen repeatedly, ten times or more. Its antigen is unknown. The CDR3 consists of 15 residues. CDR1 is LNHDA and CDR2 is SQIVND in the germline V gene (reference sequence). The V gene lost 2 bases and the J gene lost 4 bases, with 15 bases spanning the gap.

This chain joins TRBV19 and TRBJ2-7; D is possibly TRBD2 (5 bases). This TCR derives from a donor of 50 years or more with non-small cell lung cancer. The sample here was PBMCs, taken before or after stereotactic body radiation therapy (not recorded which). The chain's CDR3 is CASSILKGGEYEQYF. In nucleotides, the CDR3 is TGTGCCAGTAGTATACTTAAGGGTGGGGAGTACGAGCAGTACTTC.